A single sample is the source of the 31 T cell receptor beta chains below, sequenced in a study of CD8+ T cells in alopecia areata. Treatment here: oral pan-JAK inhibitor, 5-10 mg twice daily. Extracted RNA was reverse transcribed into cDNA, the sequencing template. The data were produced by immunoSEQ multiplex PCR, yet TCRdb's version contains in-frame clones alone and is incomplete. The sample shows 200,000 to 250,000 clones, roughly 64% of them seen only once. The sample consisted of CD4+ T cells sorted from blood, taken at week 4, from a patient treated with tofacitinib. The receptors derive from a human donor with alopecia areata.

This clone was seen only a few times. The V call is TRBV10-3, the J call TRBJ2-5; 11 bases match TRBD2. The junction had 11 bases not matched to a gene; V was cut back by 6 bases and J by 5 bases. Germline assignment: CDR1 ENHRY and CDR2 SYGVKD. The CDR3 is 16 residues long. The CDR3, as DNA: TGTGCCATCAGGGAGGGGCTAGCGGGGGGCCAGGAGACCCAGTACTTC. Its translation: CAIREGLAGGQETQYF.

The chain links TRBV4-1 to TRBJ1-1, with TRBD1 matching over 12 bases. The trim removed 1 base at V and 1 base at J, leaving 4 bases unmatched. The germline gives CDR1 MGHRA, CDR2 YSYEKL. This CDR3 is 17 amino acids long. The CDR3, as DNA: TGCGCCAGCAGCCAAGTGGGACAGGGGGCCTCGAACACTGAAGCTTTCTTT. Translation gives CASSQVGQGASNTEAFF.

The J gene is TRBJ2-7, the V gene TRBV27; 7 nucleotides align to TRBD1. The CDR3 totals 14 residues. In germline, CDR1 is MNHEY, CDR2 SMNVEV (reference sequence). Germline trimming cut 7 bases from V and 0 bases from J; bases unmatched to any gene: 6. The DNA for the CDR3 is TGTGCCAGCAAAAGACAGGGTTCCTCCTACGAGCAGTACTTC. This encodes CASKRQGSSYEQYF.

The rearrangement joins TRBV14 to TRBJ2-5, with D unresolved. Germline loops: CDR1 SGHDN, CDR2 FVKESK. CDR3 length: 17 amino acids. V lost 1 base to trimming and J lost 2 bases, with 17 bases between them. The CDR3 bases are TGTGCCAGCAGCCAAGTCTTGGGCCGCGTCGGACAAGAGACCCAGTACTTC. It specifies CASSQVLGRVGQETQYF.

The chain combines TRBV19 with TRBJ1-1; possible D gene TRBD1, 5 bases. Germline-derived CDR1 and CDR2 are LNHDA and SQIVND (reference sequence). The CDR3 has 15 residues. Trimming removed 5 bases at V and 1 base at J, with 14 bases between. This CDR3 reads CASSRMDTPNTEAFF. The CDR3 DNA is TGTGCCAGTAGTCGCATGGACACCCCGAACACTGAAGCTTTCTTT.

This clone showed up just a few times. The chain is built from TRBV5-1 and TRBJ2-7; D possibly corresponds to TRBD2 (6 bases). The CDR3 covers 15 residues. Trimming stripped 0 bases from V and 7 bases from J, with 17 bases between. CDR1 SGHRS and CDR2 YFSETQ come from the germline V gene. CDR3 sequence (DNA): TGCGCCAGCAGCTTGGATCAGGGAAATCGGGGGGAGCAGTACTTC. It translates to CASSLDQGNRGEQYF.

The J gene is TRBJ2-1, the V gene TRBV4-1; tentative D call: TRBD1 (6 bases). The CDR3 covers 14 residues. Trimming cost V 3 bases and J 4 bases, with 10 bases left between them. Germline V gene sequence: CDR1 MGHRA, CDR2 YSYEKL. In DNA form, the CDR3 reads TGCGCCAGCAGCCAGCCGGACAGTTACAATGAGCAGTTCTTC. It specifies CASSQPDSYNEQFF.

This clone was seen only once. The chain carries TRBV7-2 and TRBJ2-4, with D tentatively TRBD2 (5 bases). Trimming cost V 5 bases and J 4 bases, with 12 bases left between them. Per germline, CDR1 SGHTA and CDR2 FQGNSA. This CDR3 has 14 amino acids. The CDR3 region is CASSPSGGKNIQYF. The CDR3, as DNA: TGTGCCAGCAGCCCGAGTGGCGGGAAAAACATTCAGTACTTC.

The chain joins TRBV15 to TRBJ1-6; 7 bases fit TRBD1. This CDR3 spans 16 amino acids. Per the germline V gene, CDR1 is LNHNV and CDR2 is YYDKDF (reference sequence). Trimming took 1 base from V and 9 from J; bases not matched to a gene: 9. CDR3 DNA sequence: TGTGCCACCAGCAGAGGGGGAGGACAGGCCGTTTCACCCCTCCACTTT. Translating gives CATSRGGGQAVSPLHF.

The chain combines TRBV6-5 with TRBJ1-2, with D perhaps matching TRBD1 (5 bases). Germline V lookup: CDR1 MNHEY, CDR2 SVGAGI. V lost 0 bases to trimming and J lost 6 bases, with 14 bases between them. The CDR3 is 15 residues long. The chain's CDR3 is CASSYSAPGRDGYTF. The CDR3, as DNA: TGTGCCAGCAGTTACTCCGCGCCGGGGCGGGATGGCTACACCTTC.

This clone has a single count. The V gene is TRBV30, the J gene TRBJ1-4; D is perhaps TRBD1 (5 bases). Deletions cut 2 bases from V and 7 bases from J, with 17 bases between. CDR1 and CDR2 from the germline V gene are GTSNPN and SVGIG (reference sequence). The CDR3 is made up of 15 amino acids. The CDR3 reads CAWSTGGPAREKLFF. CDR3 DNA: TGTGCCTGGAGTACCGGGGGACCTGCACGTGAAAAACTGTTTTTT. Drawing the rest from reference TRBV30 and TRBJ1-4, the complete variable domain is SQTIHQWPATLVQPVGSPLSLECTVEGTSNPNLYWYRQAAGRGLQLLFYSVGIGQISSEVPQNLSASRPQDRQFILSSKKLLLSDSGFYLCAWSTGGPAREKLFFGSGTQLSVL.

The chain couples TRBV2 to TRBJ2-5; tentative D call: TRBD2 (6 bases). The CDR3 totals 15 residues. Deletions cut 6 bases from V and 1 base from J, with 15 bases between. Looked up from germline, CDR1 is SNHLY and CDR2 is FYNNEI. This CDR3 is CASSSGVVGQETQYF. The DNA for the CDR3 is TGTGCCAGCAGCTCGGGGGTAGTCGGCCAAGAGACCCAGTACTTC.

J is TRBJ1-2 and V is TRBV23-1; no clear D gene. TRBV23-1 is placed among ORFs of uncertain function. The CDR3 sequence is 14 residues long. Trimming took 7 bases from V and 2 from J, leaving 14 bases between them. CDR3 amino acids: CASTPRLGNYGYTF. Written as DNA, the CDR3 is TGCGCCAGCACCCCCCGACTAGGGAACTATGGCTACACCTTC.

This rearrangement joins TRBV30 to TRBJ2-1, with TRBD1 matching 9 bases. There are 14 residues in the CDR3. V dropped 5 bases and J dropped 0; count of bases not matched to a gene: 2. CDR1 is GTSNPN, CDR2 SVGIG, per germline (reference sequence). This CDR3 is CAWGQGISYNEQFF. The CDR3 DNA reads TGTGCCTGGGGACAGGGGATCTCCTACAATGAGCAGTTCTTC.

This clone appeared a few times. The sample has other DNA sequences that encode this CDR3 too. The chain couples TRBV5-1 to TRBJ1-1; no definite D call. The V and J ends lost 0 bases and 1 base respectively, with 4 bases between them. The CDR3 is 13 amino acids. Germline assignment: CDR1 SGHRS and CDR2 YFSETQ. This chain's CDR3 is CASSLAQNTEAFF. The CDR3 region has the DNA TGCGCCAGCAGCTTGGCACAGAACACTGAAGCTTTCTTT.

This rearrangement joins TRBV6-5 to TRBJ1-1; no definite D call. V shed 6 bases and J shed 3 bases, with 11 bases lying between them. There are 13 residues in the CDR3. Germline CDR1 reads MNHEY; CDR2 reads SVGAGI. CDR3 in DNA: TGTGCCAGCAGCCACCGAAGGGACACTGAAGCTTTCTTT. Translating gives CASSHRRDTEAFF.

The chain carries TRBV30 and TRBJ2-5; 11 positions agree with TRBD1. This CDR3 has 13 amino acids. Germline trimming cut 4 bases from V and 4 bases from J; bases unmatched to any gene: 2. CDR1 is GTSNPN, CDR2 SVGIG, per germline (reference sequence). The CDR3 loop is CAWKGTGGETQYF. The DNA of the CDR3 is TGTGCCTGGAAAGGGACAGGGGGAGAGACCCAGTACTTC. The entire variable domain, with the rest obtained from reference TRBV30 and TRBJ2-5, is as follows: SQTIHQWPATLVQPVGSPLSLECTVEGTSNPNLYWYRQAAGRGLQLLFYSVGIGQISSEVPQNLSASRPQDRQFILSSKKLLLSDSGFYLCAWKGTGGETQYFGPGTRLLVL.

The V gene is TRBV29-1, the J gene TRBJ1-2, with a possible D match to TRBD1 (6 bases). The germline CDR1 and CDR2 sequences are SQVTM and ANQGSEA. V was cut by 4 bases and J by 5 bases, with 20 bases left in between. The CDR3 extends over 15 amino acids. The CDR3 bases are TGCAGCGTTGCCGGGACCCGGGACAACCAATATGGCTACACCTTC. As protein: CSVAGTRDNQYGYTF. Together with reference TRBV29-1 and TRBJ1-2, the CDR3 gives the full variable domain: SAVISQKPSRDICQRGTSLTIQCQVDSQVTMMFWYRQQPGQSLTLIATANQGSEATYESGFVIDKFPISRPNLTFSTLTVSNMSPEDSSIYLCSVAGTRDNQYGYTFGSGTRLTVV.

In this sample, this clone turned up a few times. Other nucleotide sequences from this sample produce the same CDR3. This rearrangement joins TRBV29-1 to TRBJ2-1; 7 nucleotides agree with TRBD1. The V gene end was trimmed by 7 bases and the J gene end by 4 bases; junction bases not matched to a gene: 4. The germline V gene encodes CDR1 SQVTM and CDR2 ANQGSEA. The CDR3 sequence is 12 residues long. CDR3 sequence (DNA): TGCAGCGCCAGGACAGGATACAATGAGCAGTTCTTC. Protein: CSARTGYNEQFF.

CDR3 region: CASSPGSSYQETQYF. CDR3 coding DNA: TGTGCCAGCAGCCCGGGATCCAGCTACCAAGAGACCCAGTACTTC. The chain has TRBV9 and TRBJ2-5, with a possible D match to TRBD2 (5 bases). This CDR3 contains 15 residues. Deletions cut 4 bases from V and 0 bases from J, with 13 bases between. CDR1 is SGDLS, CDR2 YYNGEE, per germline.

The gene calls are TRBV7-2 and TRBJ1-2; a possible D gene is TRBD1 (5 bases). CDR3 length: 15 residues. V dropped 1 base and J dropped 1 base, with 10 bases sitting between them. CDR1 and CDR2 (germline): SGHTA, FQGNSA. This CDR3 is CASSLGRTSNYGYTF. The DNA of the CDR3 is TGTGCCAGCAGCTTAGGAAGGACAAGTAACTATGGCTACACCTTC.

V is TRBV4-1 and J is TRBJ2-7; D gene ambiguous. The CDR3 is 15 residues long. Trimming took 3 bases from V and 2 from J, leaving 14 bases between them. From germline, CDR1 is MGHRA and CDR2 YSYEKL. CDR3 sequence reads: CASSHGSIWAYEQYF. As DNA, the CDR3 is TGCGCCAGCAGCCATGGGTCTATCTGGGCCTACGAGCAGTACTTC.

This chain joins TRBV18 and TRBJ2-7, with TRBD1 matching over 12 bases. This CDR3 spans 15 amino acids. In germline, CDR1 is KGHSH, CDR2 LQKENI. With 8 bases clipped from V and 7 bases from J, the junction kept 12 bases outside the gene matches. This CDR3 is CASLPTRDRGREQYF. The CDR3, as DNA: TGTGCCAGCCTCCCTACTCGGGACAGGGGGCGAGAGCAGTACTTC.

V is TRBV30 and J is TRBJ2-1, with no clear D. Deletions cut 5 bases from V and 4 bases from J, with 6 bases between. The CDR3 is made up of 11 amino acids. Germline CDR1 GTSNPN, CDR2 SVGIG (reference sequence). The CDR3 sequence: CAWGPYNEQFF. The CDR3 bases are TGTGCCTGGGGGCCTTACAATGAGCAGTTCTTC.

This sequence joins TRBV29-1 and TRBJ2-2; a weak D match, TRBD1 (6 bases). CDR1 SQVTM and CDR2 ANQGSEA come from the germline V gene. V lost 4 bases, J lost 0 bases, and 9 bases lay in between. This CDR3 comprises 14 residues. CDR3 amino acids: CSVVGQPNTGELFF. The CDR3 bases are TGCAGCGTTGTAGGACAGCCGAACACCGGGGAGCTGTTTTTT.

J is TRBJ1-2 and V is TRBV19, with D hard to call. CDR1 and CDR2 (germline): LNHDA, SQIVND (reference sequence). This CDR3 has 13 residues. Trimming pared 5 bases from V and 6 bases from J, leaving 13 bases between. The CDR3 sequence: CASSPQRADGYTF. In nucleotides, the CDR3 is TGTGCCAGTAGTCCTCAGAGGGCGGATGGCTACACCTTC.

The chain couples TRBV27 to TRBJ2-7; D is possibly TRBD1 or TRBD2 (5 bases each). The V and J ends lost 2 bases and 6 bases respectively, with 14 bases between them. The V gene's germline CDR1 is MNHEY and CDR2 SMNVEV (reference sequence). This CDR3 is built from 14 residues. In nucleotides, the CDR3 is TGTGCCAGCAGTTTAAAGGGGACCTTCGGCGAGCAGTACTTC. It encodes CASSLKGTFGEQYF.

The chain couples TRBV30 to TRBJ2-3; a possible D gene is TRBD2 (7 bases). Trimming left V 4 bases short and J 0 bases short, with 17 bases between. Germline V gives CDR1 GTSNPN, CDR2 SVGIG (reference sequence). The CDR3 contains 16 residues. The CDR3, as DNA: TGTGCCTGGAAGGGGGGGACTTCTACTAGCACAGATACGCAGTATTTT. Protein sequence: CAWKGGTSTSTDTQYF.

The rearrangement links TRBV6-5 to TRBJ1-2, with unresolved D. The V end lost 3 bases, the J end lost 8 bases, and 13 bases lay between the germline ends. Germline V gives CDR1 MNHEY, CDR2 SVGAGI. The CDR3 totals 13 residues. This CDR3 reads CASSYSGRGGYTF. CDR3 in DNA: TGTGCCAGCAGTTATTCCGGGCGTGGAGGCTACACCTTC.

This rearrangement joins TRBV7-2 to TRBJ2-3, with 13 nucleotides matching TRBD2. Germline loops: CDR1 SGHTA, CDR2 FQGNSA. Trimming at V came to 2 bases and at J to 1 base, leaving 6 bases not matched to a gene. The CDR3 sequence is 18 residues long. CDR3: CASSLTSGGAGGTDTQYF. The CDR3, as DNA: TGTGCCAGCAGCTTAACTAGCGGGGGGGCCGGAGGCACAGATACGCAGTATTTT. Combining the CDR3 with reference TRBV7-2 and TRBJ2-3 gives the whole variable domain GAGVSQSPSNKVTEKGKDVELRCDPISGHTALYWYRQSLGQGLEFLIYFQGNSAPDKSGLPSDRFSAERTGGSVSTLTIQRTQQEDSAVYLCASSLTSGGAGGTDTQYFGPGTRLTVL.

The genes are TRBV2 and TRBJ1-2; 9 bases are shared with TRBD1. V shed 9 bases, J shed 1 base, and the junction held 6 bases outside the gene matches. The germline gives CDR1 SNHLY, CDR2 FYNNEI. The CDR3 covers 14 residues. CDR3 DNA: TGTGCCAGTTGGGGACAGGGAGTTAACTATGGCTACACCTTC. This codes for CASWGQGVNYGYTF.